This TCR beta chain comes out of a study of blood T cell repertoires in COVID-19. Across the whole study: The origin of the acute and convalescent COVID-19 samples was the United States, Italy and Spain. The analysed material was cDNA or gDNA that came from T cells, B-cell-depleted T cells, or PBMCs.

Participants came from roughly 23 US areas, aged about 18 to 89 years. Clinical histories supplied by participants themselves formed the basis of cohort assignment. Unmatched junction bases numbered 14, after V lost 10 bases and J lost 4 bases. Germline V gene sequence: CDR1 MNHEY, CDR2 SMNVEV (reference sequence). The CDR3 is 15 residues long. Clones were read by immunoSEQ multiplex PCR, and TCRdb kept only the in-frame ones, dropping some. The sample lists 140,000 to 150,000 clones, approximately 80% occurring once. The chain combines TRBV27 with TRBJ1-2; TRBD1 agrees at 8 bases. This TCR came from a woman aged 50 to 60 who had recovered from COVID-19. Sequencing was done on a sample of PBMCs or T cells enriched from blood (not recorded which). The CDR3 spells CATSLDRVNFYGYTF. DNA of the CDR3: TGTGCCACCAGCCTGGACAGGGTGAATTTCTATGGCTACACCTTC.